A selection of T cell receptor beta chains follows, all from one sample in a study of blood T cells in healthy people across ages. One entry per CDR3 protein, called by TCRdb with MiXCR from the 5' RACE reads. Of roughly 1.6 million distinct CDR3 sequences detected, about 35% appear once; the ten largest clones hold around 10%. The sequencing input was blood. The receptors were gathered from a woman in her twenties or thirties in good health. CDR3s include the opening cysteine and the closing phenylalanine or tryptophan. D genes are given only for firm matches. Rows may omit the clone size; those that give it use once, few, many or a size class.

length: 16
V: TRBV20-1
J: TRBJ1-2
D: TRBD1
size: few
CDR3: CSARGGGTAFLRGYTF
DNA: TGCAGTGCTAGAGGAGGGGGGACAGCCTTTTTGAGGGGCTACACCTTC

length: 14
V: TRBV29-1
J: TRBJ2-1
D: .
size: .
CDR3: CSLGGGLSYNERFF
DNA: TGCAGCCTGGGGGGGGGGCTCTCCTACAATGAGCGGTTCTTC

length: 13
V: TRBV7-3
J: TRBJ1-1
D: .
size: few
CDR3: CASSDDWNTEAFF
DNA: TGTGCCAGCAGCGATGACTGGAACACTGAAGCTTTCTTT

length: 15
V: TRBV20-1
J: TRBJ1-1
D: TRBD1
size: few
CDR3: CSARDPGTGVFEAFF
DNA: TGCAGTGCTAGAGACCCCGGGACAGGGGTCTTTGAAGCTTTCTTT

length: 14
V: TRBV27
J: TRBJ1-2
D: .
size: .
CDR3: CASSSGDPNYGYTF
DNA: TGTGCCAGCAGTTCAGGGGACCCTAACTATGGCTACACCTTC

length: 13
V: TRBV6-2/TRBV6-3
J: TRBJ1-1
D: .
size: few
CDR3: CASSTHGPFEAFF
DNA: TGTGCCAGCAGTACCCATGGACCGTTTGAAGCTTTCTTT

length: 16
V: TRBV7-8
J: TRBJ2-7
D: .
size: .
CDR3: CASSQPGVDGSYEQYF
DNA: TGTGCCAGCAGCCAGCCCGGGGTGGATGGATCCTACGAGCAGTACTTC

length: 13
V: TRBV20-1
J: TRBJ1-4
D: .
size: .
CDR3: CSARDGGEEKLFF
DNA: TGCAGTGCTAGAGACGGAGGAGAAGAAAAACTGTTTTTT

length: 15
V: TRBV20-1
J: TRBJ1-6
D: .
size: .
CDR3: CSASVGAYYNSPLHF
DNA: TGCAGTGCTAGCGTGGGGGCTTACTATAATTCACCCCTCCACTTT

length: 14
V: TRBV20-1
J: TRBJ1-5
D: .
size: few
CDR3: CSAFPLGRDQPQHF
DNA: TGCAGTGCTTTCCCTTTAGGGCGTGATCAGCCCCAGCATTTT

length: 14
V: TRBV5-1
J: TRBJ1-4
D: TRBD1
size: .
CDR3: CASSTDRGSEKLFF
DNA: TGCGCCAGCAGCACGGACAGGGGATCGGAAAAACTGTTTTTT

length: 16
V: TRBV28
J: TRBJ2-7
D: TRBD2
size: .
CDR3: CASSFAAGEIPYEQYF
DNA: TGTGCCAGCAGTTTTGCGGCGGGAGAAATTCCCTACGAGCAGTACTTC

length: 18
V: TRBV18
J: TRBJ2-3
D: .
size: .
CDR3: CASSRIPTGTQGTDTQYF
DNA: TGTGCCAGCTCACGGATACCTACCGGGACACAGGGCACAGATACGCAGTATTTT

length: 14
V: TRBV29-1
J: TRBJ2-3
D: .
size: many
CDR3: CSVGKGLPTDTQYF
DNA: TGCAGCGTTGGGAAGGGACTCCCTACAGATACGCAGTATTTT

length: 16
V: TRBV5-1
J: TRBJ2-3
D: TRBD2
size: .
CDR3: CASSMVAGVVRDTQYF
DNA: TGCGCCAGCAGCATGGTAGCGGGAGTCGTTAGAGATACGCAGTATTTT

length: 15
V: TRBV20-1
J: TRBJ2-1
D: TRBD2
size: .
CDR3: CSAQSGTRGYNEQFF
DNA: TGCAGTGCTCAGTCCGGGACTAGGGGATACAATGAGCAGTTCTTC

length: 13
V: TRBV6-1
J: TRBJ2-7
D: .
size: few
CDR3: CASTSGNSYEQYF
DNA: TGTGCCAGCACTTCGGGAAACTCCTACGAGCAGTACTTC

length: 16
V: TRBV30
J: TRBJ1-2
D: .
size: .
CDR3: CAWRSGLQIANYGYTF
DNA: TGTGCCTGGAGGTCGGGACTCCAAATCGCTAACTATGGCTACACCTTC

length: 15
V: TRBV5-6
J: TRBJ1-5
D: TRBD1
size: .
CDR3: CASNRRGPLHEPQHF
DNA: TGTGCCAGCAATAGAAGGGGGCCACTCCACGAGCCCCAGCATTTT

length: 14
V: TRBV7-9
J: TRBJ2-7
D: .
size: few
CDR3: CASSFEWTPYEQYF
DNA: TGTGCCAGCAGCTTCGAATGGACACCCTACGAGCAGTACTTC

length: 18
V: TRBV27
J: TRBJ2-7
D: TRBD1
size: few
CDR3: CASSLAYGQGAFWYEQYF
DNA: TGTGCCAGCAGTTTAGCCTACGGACAGGGGGCGTTTTGGTACGAGCAGTACTTC

length: 13
V: TRBV20-1
J: TRBJ2-1
D: TRBD2
size: .
CDR3: CSAGVREGYEQFF
DNA: TGCAGTGCTGGAGTCCGGGAGGGCTATGAGCAGTTCTTC

length: 12
V: TRBV29-1
J: TRBJ1-2
D: TRBD1
size: .
CDR3: CSVEKGAQGHTF
DNA: TGCAGCGTTGAAAAGGGGGCGCAGGGCCACACCTTC

length: 16
V: TRBV15
J: TRBJ2-2
D: .
size: .
CDR3: CATSRTNRGGTGELFF
DNA: TGTGCCACCAGCCGAACGAACAGGGGAGGCACCGGGGAGCTGTTTTTT

length: 15
V: TRBV20-1
J: TRBJ1-5
D: .
size: few
CDR3: CSAEPGTVNNQPQHF
DNA: TGCAGTGCAGAACCCGGGACGGTTAACAATCAGCCCCAGCATTTT

length: 16
V: TRBV11-2
J: TRBJ2-4
D: TRBD2
size: few
CDR3: CASSVSGSWMRNIQYF
DNA: TGTGCCAGCAGCGTGAGCGGGAGCTGGATGCGAAACATTCAGTACTTC

length: 13
V: TRBV20-1
J: TRBJ2-4
D: .
size: few
CDR3: CSAREEDGYIQYF
DNA: TGCAGTGCTAGAGAAGAGGACGGGTACATTCAGTACTTC

length: 15
V: TRBV12-3/TRBV12-4
J: TRBJ2-1
D: TRBD2
size: few
CDR3: CASMLREGPYNEQFF
DNA: TGTGCCAGCATGCTGCGGGAGGGCCCCTACAATGAGCAGTTCTTC

length: 18
V: TRBV7-9
J: TRBJ2-3
D: TRBD1
size: .
CDR3: CASSFLIGETGVIDTQYF
DNA: TGTGCCAGCAGCTTTCTCATAGGAGAGACAGGGGTAATCGATACGCAGTATTTT

length: 15
V: TRBV24-1
J: TRBJ2-5
D: TRBD1
size: .
CDR3: CATSDRTGGVETQYF
DNA: TGTGCCACCAGTGATCGGACAGGGGGCGTAGAGACCCAGTACTTC

length: 14
V: TRBV4-1
J: TRBJ1-4
D: TRBD1
size: few
CDR3: CASSADRVYEKLFF
DNA: TGCGCCAGCAGCGCGGACAGGGTGTATGAAAAACTGTTTTTT

length: 13
V: TRBV6-1
J: TRBJ2-7
D: .
size: few
CDR3: CASSDQPWGIWYF
DNA: TGTGCCAGCAGTGATCAGCCCTGGGGGATATGGTACTTC

length: 17
V: TRBV11-1
J: TRBJ1-1
D: .
size: .
CDR3: CASSLAAFGGGDTEAFF
DNA: TGTGCCAGCAGCTTAGCAGCATTTGGTGGGGGAGACACTGAAGCTTTCTTT

length: 12
V: TRBV6-6
J: TRBJ2-3
D: .
size: .
CDR3: CASRGGIATQYF
DNA: TGTGCCAGCAGGGGGGGAATTGCTACGCAGTATTTT

length: 14
V: TRBV20-1
J: TRBJ1-5
D: .
size: .
CDR3: CSARDTGRLRPQHF
DNA: TGCAGTGCTAGAGACACGGGTCGTCTGCGGCCCCAGCATTTT

length: 13
V: TRBV7-2
J: TRBJ1-5
D: .
size: .
CDR3: CASSLMVNQPQHF
DNA: TGTGCCAGCAGCTTAATGGTAAATCAGCCCCAGCATTTT

length: 14
V: TRBV5-6
J: TRBJ1-1
D: .
size: few
CDR3: CASSSDNMNTEAFF
DNA: TGTGCCAGCAGCTCGGACAACATGAACACTGAAGCTTTCTTT

length: 16
V: TRBV7-2
J: TRBJ1-2
D: .
size: .
CDR3: CANSLGDRQSNYGYTF
DNA: TGTGCCAACAGCTTAGGGGATCGGCAGTCTAACTATGGCTACACCTTC

length: 19
V: TRBV7-6
J: TRBJ2-1
D: .
size: .
CDR3: CASSLAVAGDTTIYNEQFF
DNA: TGTGCCAGCAGCTTAGCGGTTGCGGGGGACACTACCATCTACAATGAGCAGTTCTTC

length: 16
V: TRBV6-1
J: TRBJ2-3
D: TRBD1
size: .
CDR3: CASSERLLQGRDTQYF
DNA: TGTGCCAGCAGTGAAAGGTTATTACAGGGGCGGGATACGCAGTATTTT

length: 12
V: TRBV5-6
J: TRBJ2-1
D: .
size: .
CDR3: CASSLGPAQSFF
DNA: TGTGCCAGCAGCCTCGGCCCAGCGCAGTCGTTCTTC

length: 17
V: TRBV20-1
J: TRBJ2-3
D: .
size: .
CDR3: CSRDRPRTYTSTDTQYF
DNA: TGCAGTCGAGACCGCCCGAGGACCTATACTAGCACAGATACGCAGTATTTT

length: 13
V: TRBV7-9
J: TRBJ2-2
D: .
size: .
CDR3: CSAGLSNTGELFF
DNA: TGTTCCGCCGGGTTATCGAACACCGGGGAGCTGTTTTTT

length: 16
V: TRBV9
J: TRBJ2-7
D: .
size: .
CDR3: CASIVAESVYCYEQYF
DNA: TGTGCCAGCATCGTCGCGGAGTCGGTATATTGTTACGAGCAGTACTTC

length: 17
V: TRBV28
J: TRBJ2-5
D: TRBD1
size: .
CDR3: CASSLNYDRGIKETQYF
DNA: TGTGCCAGCAGTTTAAATTACGACAGGGGGATAAAAGAGACCCAGTACTTC

length: 15
V: TRBV2
J: TRBJ1-2
D: TRBD1
size: .
CDR3: CASTDAEPGQGWYTF
DNA: TGTGCCAGCACCGACGCAGAGCCGGGACAGGGGTGGTACACCTTC

length: 14
V: TRBV20-1
J: TRBJ2-3
D: TRBD2
size: many
CDR3: CSPGLAGAGDTQYF
DNA: TGCAGTCCCGGTCTAGCGGGGGCGGGGGATACGCAGTATTTT

length: 16
V: TRBV7-2
J: TRBJ2-5
D: TRBD2
size: .
CDR3: CASSWGLAGGQETQYF
DNA: TGTGCCAGCAGTTGGGGACTAGCGGGAGGGCAAGAGACCCAGTACTTC

length: 12
V: TRBV7-8
J: TRBJ2-5
D: .
size: .
CDR3: CASSLAVKTQYF
DNA: TGTGCCAGCAGCTTAGCGGTGAAGACCCAGTACTTC

length: 13
V: TRBV29-1
J: TRBJ2-7
D: .
size: many
CDR3: CSARDSRAYEQYF
DNA: TGCAGCGCTCGGGATTCCAGAGCCTACGAGCAGTACTTC

length: 12
V: TRBV9
J: TRBJ2-5
D: .
size: .
CDR3: CANSVMGETQYF
DNA: TGTGCCAACAGCGTAATGGGAGAGACCCAGTACTTC

length: 14
V: TRBV7-9
J: TRBJ1-2
D: TRBD1
size: .
CDR3: CASSPTGGERGYTF
DNA: TGTGCCAGCAGCCCGACAGGGGGCGAAAGAGGCTACACCTTC

length: 16
V: TRBV4-2
J: TRBJ2-7
D: .
size: .
CDR3: CASSPLFRRDRYEQYF
DNA: TGTGCCAGCAGCCCCCTCTTTAGGCGGGACCGATACGAGCAGTACTTC

length: 15
V: TRBV7-3
J: TRBJ1-1
D: TRBD1
size: .
CDR3: CASNLSPGGTTEAFF
DNA: TGTGCCAGCAACTTAAGTCCAGGGGGGACCACTGAAGCTTTCTTT